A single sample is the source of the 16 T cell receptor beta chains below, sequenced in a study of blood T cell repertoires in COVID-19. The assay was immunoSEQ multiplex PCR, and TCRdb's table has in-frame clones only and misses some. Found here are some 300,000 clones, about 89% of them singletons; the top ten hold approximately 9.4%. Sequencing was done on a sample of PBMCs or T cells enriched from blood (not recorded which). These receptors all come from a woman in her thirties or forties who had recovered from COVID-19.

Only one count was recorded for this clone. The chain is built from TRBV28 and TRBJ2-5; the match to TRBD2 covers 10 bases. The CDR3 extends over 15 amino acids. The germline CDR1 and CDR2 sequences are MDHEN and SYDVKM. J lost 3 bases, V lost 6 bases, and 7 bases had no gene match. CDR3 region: CASSPTSGAKETQYF. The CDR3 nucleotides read TGTGCCAGCAGCCCCACTAGCGGGGCTAAAGAGACCCAGTACTTC.

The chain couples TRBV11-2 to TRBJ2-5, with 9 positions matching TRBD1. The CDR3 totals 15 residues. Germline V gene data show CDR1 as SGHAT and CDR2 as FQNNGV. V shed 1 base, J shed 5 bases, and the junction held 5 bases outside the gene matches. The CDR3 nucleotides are TGTGCCAGCAGCTTAGGGACAGGGGTTGTTGAGACCCAGTACTTC. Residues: CASSLGTGVVETQYF.

CDR3 nucleotide sequence: TGTGCCAGCAGTTACTTATCCAGGCCGTTTGAAGCTTTCTTT. This gives the protein CASSYLSRPFEAFF. V usage is TRBV6-2 or TRBV6-3 and J usage is TRBJ1-1; D remains unclear. The CDR3 consists of 14 residues. V was cut by 1 base and J by 7 bases, with 13 bases left in between. Germline V gene lookup returns CDR1 MNHEY and CDR2 SVGEGT.

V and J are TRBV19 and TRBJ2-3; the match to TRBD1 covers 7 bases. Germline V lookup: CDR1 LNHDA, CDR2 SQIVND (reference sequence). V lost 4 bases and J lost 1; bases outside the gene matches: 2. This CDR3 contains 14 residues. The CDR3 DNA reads TGTGCCAGTAGTAGGGACAGACGCACAGATACGCAGTATTTT. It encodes CASSRDRRTDTQYF.

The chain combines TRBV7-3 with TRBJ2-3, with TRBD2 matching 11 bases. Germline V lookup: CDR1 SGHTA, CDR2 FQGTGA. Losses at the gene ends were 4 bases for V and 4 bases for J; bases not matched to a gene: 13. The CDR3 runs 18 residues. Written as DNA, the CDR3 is TGTGCCAGCAGCTCGGGACTAGCGGTTCCAGGAGGGGCAGATACGCAGTATTTT. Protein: CASSSGLAVPGGADTQYF.

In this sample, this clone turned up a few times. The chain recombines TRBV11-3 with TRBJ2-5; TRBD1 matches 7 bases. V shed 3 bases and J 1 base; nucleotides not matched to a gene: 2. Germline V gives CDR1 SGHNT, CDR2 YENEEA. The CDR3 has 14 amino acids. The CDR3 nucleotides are TGTGCCAGCAGCTTCCGGGACAGCCAAGAGACCCAGTACTTC. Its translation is CASSFRDSQETQYF.

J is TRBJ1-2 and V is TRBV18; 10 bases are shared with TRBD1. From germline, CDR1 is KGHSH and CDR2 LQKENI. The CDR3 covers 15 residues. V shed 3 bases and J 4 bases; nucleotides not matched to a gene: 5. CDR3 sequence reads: CASSPGQGTVYGYTF. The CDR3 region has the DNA TGTGCCAGCTCACCGGGACAGGGGACGGTCTATGGCTACACCTTC.

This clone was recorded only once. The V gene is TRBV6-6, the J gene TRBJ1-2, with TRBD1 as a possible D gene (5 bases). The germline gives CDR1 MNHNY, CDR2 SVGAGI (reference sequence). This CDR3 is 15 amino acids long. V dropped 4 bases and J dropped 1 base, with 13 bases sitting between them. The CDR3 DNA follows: TGTGCCAGCAGTTCTCGACAGAACCTTAACTATGGCTACACCTTC. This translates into CASSSRQNLNYGYTF.

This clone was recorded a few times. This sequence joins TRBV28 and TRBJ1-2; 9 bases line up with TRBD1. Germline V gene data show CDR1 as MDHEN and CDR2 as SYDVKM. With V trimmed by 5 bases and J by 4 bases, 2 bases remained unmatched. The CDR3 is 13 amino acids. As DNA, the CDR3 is TGTGCCAGCAGTAACAGGGGGCTCTATGGCTACACCTTC. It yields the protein CASSNRGLYGYTF.

The CDR3 region has the DNA TGTGCCAGCAGCTACGGACAGACTGACGAGCAGTACTTC. This sequence encodes CASSYGQTDEQYF. The rearrangement joins TRBV5-4 to TRBJ2-7; maybe TRBD1 (6 bases). With 3 bases removed from V and 5 bases from J, the gap between germline ends came to 12 bases. Germline V lookup: CDR1 SGHNT, CDR2 YYREEE (reference sequence). The CDR3 covers 13 residues. Combining the CDR3 with reference TRBV5-4 and TRBJ2-7 gives the whole variable domain ETGVTQSPTHLIKTRGQQVTLRCSSQSGHNTVSWYQQALGQGPQFIFQYYREEENGRGNFPPRFSGLQFPNYSSELNVNALELDDSALYLCASSYGQTDEQYFGPGTRLTVT.

The DNA of the CDR3 is TGTGCCAGCAGTTACTCGGCTAGCCAAGAGACCCAGTACTTC. It specifies CASSYSASQETQYF. This chain connects TRBV6-5 to TRBJ2-5; unclear D gene. The germline V gene encodes CDR1 MNHEY and CDR2 SVGAGI. CDR3 length: 14 residues. V was cut by 0 bases and J by 1 base, with 6 bases left in between.

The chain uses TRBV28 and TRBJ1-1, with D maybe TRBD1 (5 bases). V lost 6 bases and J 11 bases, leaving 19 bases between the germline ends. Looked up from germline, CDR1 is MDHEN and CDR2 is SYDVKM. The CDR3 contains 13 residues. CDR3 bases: TGTGCCAGCAGCCGACCGGGGCAGGCGGGGGCTTTCTTT. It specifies CASSRPGQAGAFF.

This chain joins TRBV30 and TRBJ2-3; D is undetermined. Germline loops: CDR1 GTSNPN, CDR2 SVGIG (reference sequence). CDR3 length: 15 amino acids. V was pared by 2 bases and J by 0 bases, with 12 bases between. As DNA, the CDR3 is TGTGCCTGGAGTTCGGGTGGCCATAGCACAGATACGCAGTATTTT. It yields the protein CAWSSGGHSTDTQYF.

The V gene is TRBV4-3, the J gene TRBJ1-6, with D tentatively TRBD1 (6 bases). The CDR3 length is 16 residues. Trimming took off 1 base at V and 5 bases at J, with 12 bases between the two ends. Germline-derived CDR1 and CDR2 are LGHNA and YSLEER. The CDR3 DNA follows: TGCGCCAGCAGCCAAGTATGGGACACCAATAATTCACCCCTCCACTTT. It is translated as CASSQVWDTNNSPLHF.

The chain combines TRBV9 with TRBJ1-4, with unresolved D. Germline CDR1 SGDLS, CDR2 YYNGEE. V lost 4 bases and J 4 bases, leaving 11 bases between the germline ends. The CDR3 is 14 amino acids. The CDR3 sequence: CASSTRPNNEKLFF. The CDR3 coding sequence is TGTGCCAGCAGCACCCGTCCTAATAATGAAAAACTGTTTTTT.

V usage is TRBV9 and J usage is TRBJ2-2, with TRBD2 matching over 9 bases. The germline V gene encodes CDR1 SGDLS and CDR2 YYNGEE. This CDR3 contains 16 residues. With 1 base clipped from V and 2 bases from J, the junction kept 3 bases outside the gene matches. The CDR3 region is CASSVTSGHNTGELFF. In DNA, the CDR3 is TGTGCCAGCAGCGTAACTAGCGGGCATAACACCGGGGAGCTGTTTTTT.